This TCR beta chain was captured in a study of tumor-infiltrating lymphocytes in primary liver carcinoma. At the level of the study: Productive TCRbeta read counts per sample ran from roughly 3.3 to 6.8 million and were similar across tissue types.

Using a constant-region primer together with ProtoScript II reverse transcriptase, TCR beta cDNA was made from 500 ng of total RNA. Libraries covering TCR beta were generated through three nested multiplex PCR rounds (using a slightly modified ARM-PCR). TCRdb processed the multiplex PCR reads anew with MiXCR; each CDR3 protein has one entry. The repertoire consists of about 190,000 distinct CDR3 sequences, with just under 85% occurring once and the leading ten covering 15% to 20%. A word on this clonotype: One junction end does not reproduce the germline sequence, and a read error may be involved.

Starting material for RNA and DNA co-extraction consisted of about 17-31 mg of unsorted bulk tissue. The sequenced sample consisted of tumor tissue from primary liver carcinoma. This clonotype originated in a man aged 35 to 55 with primary liver carcinoma and hepatitis B virus infection.

The chain's CDR3 is CASRTSQGVNSPLHF. The CDR3 DNA reads TGTGCTAGCAGAACCTCGCAGGGTGTTAATTCACCCCTCCACTTT. The V gene is TRBV6-6, the J gene TRBJ1-6; TRBD1 might be the D (5 bases). This CDR3 spans 15 amino acids. The germline gives CDR1 MNHNY, CDR2 SVGAGI (reference sequence).